Shown below are 12 T cell receptor beta chains from a single sample sequenced in a study of shared clonotypes between healthy human individuals. CD8 cells regarded as naive lacked CD45RO, were positively chosen for CCR7, and omitted terminally differentiated effector memory CD45RA+ cells. The data were produced by immunoSEQ multiplex PCR, yet TCRdb's version contains in-frame clones alone and is incomplete. This table holds about 2 million clones, less than 95% found once. Sequencing was done on a sample of naive CD8+ T cells sorted from blood. These receptors all stem from a young man in good health.

The genes are TRBV5-4 and TRBJ2-7, with TRBD1 matching over 8 bases. CDR1 SGHNT and CDR2 YYREEE come from the germline V gene (reference sequence). The CDR3 is 15 amino acids. J lost 3 bases, V lost 4 bases, and 9 bases had no gene match. The CDR3 DNA is TGTGCCAGCAGCGATCCGGGACAGGCCATCTACGAGCAGTACTTC. Protein: CASSDPGQAIYEQYF.

As to this clone: In the same sample, other DNA sequences code for this CDR3. The V and J genes are TRBV13 and TRBJ2-5; no firm D call. The CDR3 is made up of 13 amino acids. CDR1 is PRHDT and CDR2 is FYEKMQ in the germline V gene (reference sequence). V was trimmed by 0 bases and J by 2 bases, leaving 4 bases between them. CDR3 sequence (DNA): TGTGCCAGCAGCTTAGGGGGTCAAGAGACCCAGTACTTC. Translation: CASSLGGQETQYF. Variable domain in full (rest from reference TRBV13 and TRBJ2-5): AAGVIQSPRHLIKEKRETATLKCYPIPRHDTVYWYQQGPGQDPQFLISFYEKMQSDKGSIPDRFSAQQFSDYHSELNMSSLELGDSALYFCASSLGGQETQYFGPGTRLLVL.

The gene calls are TRBV4-1 and TRBJ2-7, with 11 bases fitting TRBD2. CDR1 and CDR2 (germline): MGHRA, YSYEKL. The CDR3 consists of 12 residues. Trimming at V came to 7 bases and at J to 6 bases, leaving 2 bases not matched to a gene. The CDR3 spells CASIGLAGEQYF. The CDR3 region has the DNA TGCGCCAGCATCGGACTAGCGGGCGAGCAGTACTTC.

The CDR3 reads CASSPSDRGSQETQYF. The CDR3 DNA reads TGTGCCAGCAGCCCCTCGGACAGGGGAAGCCAAGAGACCCAGTACTTC. This chain connects TRBV7-3 to TRBJ2-5; the match to TRBD1 covers 9 bases. Germline CDR1 is SGHTA and CDR2 is FQGTGA. After removal of 5 bases from V and 1 base from J, the junction contained 8 bases not matched to a gene. This CDR3 has 16 amino acids.

This sequence joins TRBV30 and TRBJ2-3; D is uncertain. The V end was cut by 0 bases, the J end by 0 bases, with 10 bases between. The CDR3 has 15 amino acids. From germline, CDR1 is GTSNPN and CDR2 SVGIG (reference sequence). The CDR3 DNA reads as TGTGCCTGGAGTGTACTGAGTCTAAGCACAGATACGCAGTATTTT. This codes for CAWSVLSLSTDTQYF.

As to this clone: This CDR3 is also generated by other DNA sequences in the sample. CDR3 sequence reads: CASSYSDTPSNQPQHF. DNA of the CDR3: TGTGCCAGCAGTTACTCCGACACACCTAGCAATCAGCCCCAGCATTTT. This chain joins TRBV6-6 and TRBJ1-5, with D unresolved. Germline V CDR1 and CDR2: MNHNY, SVGAGI (reference sequence). This CDR3 spans 16 amino acids. Trimming left V 0 bases short and J 0 bases short, with 9 bases between.

The chain employs TRBV11-2 and TRBJ1-6; D gene uncertain. V shed 5 bases and J shed 6 bases, with 20 bases lying between them. Germline CDR1 is SGHAT and CDR2 is FQNNGV. The CDR3 is 17 amino acids. Here the CDR3 reads CASSPREGMRPNSPLHF. For the CDR3, the DNA is TGTGCCAGCAGCCCCCGGGAGGGAATGCGGCCTAATTCACCCCTCCACTTT.

J is TRBJ2-7 and V is TRBV7-9; the match to TRBD1 covers 8 bases. V lost 3 bases to trimming and J lost 2 bases; unmatched junction nucleotides: 9. CDR1 and CDR2 (germline): SEHNR, FQNEAQ (reference sequence). The CDR3 runs 16 residues. CDR3 DNA: TGTGCCAGCAGCTTCCCCAAGGACAGGGCCACCTACGAGCAGTACTTC. Encoded protein: CASSFPKDRATYEQYF.

The rearrangement links TRBV11-3 to TRBJ1-3; 7 bases align to TRBD1. Germline values: CDR1 SGHNT, CDR2 YENEEA. Trimming cost V 7 bases and J 9 bases; bases outside gene matches: 18. The CDR3 extends over 16 amino acids. The CDR3 reads CASNLSLPDREGTIYF. DNA of the CDR3: TGTGCCAGCAACCTGTCCCTTCCAGACAGGGAAGGCACCATATATTTT. Full variable domain (rest looked up from reference TRBV11-3 and TRBJ1-3): EAGVVQSPRYKIIEKKQPVAFWCNPISGHNTLYWYLQNLGQGPELLIRYENEEAVDDSQLPKDRFSAERLKGVDSTLKIQPAELGDSAVYLCASNLSLPDREGTIYFGEGSWLTVV.

CDR3 nucleotides: TGCGCCAGCAGCCAAGGTCCTGGGGTTGACTACGAGCAGTACTTC. Its translation is CASSQGPGVDYEQYF. V is TRBV4-1 and J is TRBJ2-7; D is uncertain. The CDR3 loop spans 15 amino acids. Trimming pared 1 base from V and 3 bases from J, leaving 13 bases between. Looked up from germline, CDR1 is MGHRA and CDR2 is YSYEKL.

This chain connects TRBV27 to TRBJ1-6; D perhaps matches TRBD1 (5 bases). The CDR3 has 14 amino acids. V lost 8 bases, J lost 8 bases, and 16 bases lay in between. Germline V lookup: CDR1 MNHEY, CDR2 SMNVEV (reference sequence). CDR3 in DNA: TGTGCCAGCGCCCCCGGGGGATCTGATTCACCCCTCCACTTT. Amino acid sequence: CASAPGGSDSPLHF.

The sample holds one count of this clone. V usage is TRBV5-1 and J usage is TRBJ2-7; D unclear. V was trimmed by 0 bases and J by 8 bases, leaving 18 bases between them. Looked up from germline, CDR1 is SGHRS and CDR2 is YFSETQ. The CDR3 contains 15 residues. CDR3 in amino acids: CASSLEPTDRMQQYF. The DNA of the CDR3 is TGCGCCAGCAGCTTGGAACCAACGGACCGTATGCAGCAGTACTTC.